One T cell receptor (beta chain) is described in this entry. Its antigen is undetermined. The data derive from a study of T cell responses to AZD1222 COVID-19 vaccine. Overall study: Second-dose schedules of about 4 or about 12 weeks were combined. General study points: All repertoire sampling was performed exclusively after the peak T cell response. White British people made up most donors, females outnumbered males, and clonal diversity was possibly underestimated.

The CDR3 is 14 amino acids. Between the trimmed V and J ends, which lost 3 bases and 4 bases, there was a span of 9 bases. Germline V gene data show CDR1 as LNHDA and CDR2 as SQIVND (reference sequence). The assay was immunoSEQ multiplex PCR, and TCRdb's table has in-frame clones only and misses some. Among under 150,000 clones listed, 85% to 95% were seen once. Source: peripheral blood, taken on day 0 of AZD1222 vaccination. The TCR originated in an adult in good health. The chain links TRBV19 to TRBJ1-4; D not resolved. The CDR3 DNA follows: TGTGCCAGTAGTATTTCCGGGCTTAATGAAAAACTGTTTTTT. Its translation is CASSISGLNEKLFF.